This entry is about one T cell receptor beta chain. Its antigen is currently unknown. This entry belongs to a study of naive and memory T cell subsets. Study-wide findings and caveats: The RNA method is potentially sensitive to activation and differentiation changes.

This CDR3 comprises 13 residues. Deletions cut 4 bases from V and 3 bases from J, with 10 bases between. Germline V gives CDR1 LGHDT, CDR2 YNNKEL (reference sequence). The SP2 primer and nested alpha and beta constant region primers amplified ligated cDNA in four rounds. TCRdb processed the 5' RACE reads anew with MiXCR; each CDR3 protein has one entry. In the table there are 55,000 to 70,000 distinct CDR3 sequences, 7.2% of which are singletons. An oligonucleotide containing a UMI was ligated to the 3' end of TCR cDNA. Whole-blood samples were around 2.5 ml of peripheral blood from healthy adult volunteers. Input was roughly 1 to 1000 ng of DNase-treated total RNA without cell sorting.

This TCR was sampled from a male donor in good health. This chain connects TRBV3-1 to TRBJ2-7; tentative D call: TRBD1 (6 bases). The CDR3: CASSPGQIYEQYF. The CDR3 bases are TGTGCCAGCAGCCCAGGACAGATCTACGAGCAGTACTTC.